This T cell receptor beta chain was documented in a study of T cells expressing NK-cell markers. Reanalyzing the 5' RACE reads, TCRdb keeps one entry per CDR3 protein, without DNA. The specimen's table records roughly 150,000 distinct CDR3 sequences. The CDR3 has 14 amino acids. Looked up from germline, CDR1 is ENHRY and CDR2 is SYGVKD. The TCR comes from a woman aged 18 to 75 in good health. The gene calls are TRBV10-3 and TRBJ1-4. Sequenced input: blood T cells: a sorted CD56 or NKG2C T cell subset, CD4+ or CD8+ T cells, or bulk PBMC T cells (not recorded which). CDR3 sequence reads: CAISENRFGEKLFF.